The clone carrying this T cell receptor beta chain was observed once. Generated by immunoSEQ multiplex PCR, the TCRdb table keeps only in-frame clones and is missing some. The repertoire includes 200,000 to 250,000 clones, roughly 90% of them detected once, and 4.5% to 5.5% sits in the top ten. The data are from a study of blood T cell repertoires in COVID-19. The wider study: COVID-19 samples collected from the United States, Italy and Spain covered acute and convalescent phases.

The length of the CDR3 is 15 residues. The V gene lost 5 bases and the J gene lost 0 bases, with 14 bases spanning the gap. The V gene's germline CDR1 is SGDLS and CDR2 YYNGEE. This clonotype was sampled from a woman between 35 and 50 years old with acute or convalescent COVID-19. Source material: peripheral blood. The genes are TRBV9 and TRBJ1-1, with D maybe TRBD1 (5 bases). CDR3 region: CASRAGQGVNTEAFF. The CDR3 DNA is TGTGCCAGCAGAGCCGGACAAGGAGTGAACACTGAAGCTTTCTTT.